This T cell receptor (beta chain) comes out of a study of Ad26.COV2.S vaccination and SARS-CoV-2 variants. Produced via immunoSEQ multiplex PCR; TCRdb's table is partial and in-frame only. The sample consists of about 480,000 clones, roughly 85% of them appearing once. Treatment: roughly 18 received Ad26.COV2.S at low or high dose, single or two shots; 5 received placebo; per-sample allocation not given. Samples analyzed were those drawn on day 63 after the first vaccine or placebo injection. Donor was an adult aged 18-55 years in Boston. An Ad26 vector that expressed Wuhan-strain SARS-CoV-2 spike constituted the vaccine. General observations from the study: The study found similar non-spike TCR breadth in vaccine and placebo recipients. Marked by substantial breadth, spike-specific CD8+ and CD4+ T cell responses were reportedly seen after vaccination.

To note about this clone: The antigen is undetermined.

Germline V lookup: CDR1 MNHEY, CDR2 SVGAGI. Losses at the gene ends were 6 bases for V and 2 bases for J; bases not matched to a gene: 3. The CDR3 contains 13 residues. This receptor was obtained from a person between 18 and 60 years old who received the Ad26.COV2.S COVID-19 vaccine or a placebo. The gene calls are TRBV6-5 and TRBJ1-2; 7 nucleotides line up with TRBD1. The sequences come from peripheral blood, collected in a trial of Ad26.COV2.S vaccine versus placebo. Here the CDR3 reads CASRKTGNYGYTF. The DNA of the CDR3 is TGTGCCAGCAGGAAGACAGGGAACTATGGCTACACCTTC.